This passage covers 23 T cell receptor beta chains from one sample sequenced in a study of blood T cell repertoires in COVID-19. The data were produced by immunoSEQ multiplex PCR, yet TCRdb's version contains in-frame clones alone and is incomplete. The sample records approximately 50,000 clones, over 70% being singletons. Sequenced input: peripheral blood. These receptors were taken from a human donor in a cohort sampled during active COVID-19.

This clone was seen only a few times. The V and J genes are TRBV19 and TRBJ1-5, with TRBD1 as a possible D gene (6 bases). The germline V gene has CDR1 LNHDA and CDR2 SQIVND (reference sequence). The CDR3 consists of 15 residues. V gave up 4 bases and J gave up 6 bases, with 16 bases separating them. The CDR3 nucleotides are TGTGCCAGTAGTAGAGAGGGCAGGGGTATTCAGCCCCAGCATTTT. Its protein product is CASSREGRGIQPQHF.

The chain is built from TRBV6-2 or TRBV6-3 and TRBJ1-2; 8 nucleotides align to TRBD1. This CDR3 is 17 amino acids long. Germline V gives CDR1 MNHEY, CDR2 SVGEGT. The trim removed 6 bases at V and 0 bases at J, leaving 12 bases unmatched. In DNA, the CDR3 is TGTGCCAGCAGCCTGCCTGTAGGACAGGGTGCTAACTATGGCTACACCTTC. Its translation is CASSLPVGQGANYGYTF.

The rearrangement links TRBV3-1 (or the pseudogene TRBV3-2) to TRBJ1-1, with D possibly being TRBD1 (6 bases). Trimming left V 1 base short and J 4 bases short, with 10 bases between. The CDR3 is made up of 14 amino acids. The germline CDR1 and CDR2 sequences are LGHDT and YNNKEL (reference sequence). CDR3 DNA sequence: TGTGCCAGCAGCCAAGTATCAGGGGCCACTGAAGCTTTCTTT. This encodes CASSQVSGATEAFF.

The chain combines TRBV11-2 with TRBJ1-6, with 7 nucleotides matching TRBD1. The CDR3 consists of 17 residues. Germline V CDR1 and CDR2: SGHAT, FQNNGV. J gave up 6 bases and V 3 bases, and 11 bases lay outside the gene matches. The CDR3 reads CASSFRAPGQSNSPLHF. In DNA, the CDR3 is TGTGCCAGCAGCTTTCGTGCCCCGGGACAGTCTAATTCACCCCTCCACTTT.

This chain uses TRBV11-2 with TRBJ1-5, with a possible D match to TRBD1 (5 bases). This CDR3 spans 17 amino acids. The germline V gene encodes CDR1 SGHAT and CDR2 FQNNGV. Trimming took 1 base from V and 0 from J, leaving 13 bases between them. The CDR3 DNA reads TGTGCCAGCAGCTTAGGGGTAGGGGCACATAGCAATCAGCCCCAGCATTTT. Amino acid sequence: CASSLGVGAHSNQPQHF. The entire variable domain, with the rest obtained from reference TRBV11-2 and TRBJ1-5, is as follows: EAGVAQSPRYKIIEKRQSVAFWCNPISGHATLYWYQQILGQGPKLLIQFQNNGVVDDSQLPKDRFSAERLKGVDSTLKIQPAKLEDSAVYLCASSLGVGAHSNQPQHFGDGTRLSIL.

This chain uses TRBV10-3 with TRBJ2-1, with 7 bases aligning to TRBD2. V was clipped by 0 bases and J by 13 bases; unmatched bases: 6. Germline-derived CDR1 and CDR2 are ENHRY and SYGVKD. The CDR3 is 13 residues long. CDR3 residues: CAISESSKRDQFF. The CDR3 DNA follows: TGTGCCATCAGTGAGTCAAGCAAGCGGGATCAGTTCTTC.

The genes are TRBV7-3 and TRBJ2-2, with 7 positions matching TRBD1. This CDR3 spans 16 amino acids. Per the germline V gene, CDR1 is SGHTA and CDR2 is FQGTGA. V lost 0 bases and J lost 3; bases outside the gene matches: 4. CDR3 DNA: TGTGCCAGCAGCTTAACGGCCACAGGGGACACCGGGGAGCTGTTTTTT. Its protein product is CASSLTATGDTGELFF.

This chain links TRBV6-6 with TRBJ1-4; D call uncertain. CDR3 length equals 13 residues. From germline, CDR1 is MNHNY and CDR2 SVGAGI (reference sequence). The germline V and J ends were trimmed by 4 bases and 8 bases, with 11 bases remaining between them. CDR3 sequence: CASSSEGREKLFF. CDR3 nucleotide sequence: TGTGCCAGCAGTTCGGAGGGTCGAGAAAAACTGTTTTTT.

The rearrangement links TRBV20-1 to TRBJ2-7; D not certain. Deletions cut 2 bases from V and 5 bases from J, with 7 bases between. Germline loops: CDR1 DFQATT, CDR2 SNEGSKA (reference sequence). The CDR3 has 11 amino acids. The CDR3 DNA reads TGCAGTGCTAGACCTTCTCACGAGCAGTACTTC. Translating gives CSARPSHEQYF.

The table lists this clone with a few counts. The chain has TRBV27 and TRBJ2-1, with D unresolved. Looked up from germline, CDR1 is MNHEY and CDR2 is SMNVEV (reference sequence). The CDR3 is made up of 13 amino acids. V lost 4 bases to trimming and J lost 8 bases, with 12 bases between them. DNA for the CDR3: TGTGCCAGCAGTTCCCTCCTACTCTATGAGCAGTTCTTC. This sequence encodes CASSSLLLYEQFF.

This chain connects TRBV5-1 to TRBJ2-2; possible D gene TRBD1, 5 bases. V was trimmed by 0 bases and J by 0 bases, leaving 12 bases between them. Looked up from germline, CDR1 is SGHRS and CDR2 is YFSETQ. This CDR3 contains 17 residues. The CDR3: CASSLDPPGTNTGELFF. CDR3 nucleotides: TGCGCCAGCAGCTTGGACCCGCCAGGGACGAACACCGGGGAGCTGTTTTTT. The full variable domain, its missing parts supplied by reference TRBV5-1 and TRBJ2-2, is KAGVTQTPRYLIKTRGQQVTLSCSPISGHRSVSWYQQTPGQGLQFLFEYFSETQRNKGNFPGRFSGRQFSNSRSEMNVSTLELGDSALYLCASSLDPPGTNTGELFFGEGSRLTVL.

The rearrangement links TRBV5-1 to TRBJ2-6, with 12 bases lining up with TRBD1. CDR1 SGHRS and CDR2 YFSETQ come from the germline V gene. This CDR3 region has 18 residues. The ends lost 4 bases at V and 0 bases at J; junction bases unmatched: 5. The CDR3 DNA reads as TGCGCCAGCAGCGTGGGACAGGGGGCTGGCTCTGGGGCCAACGTCCTGACTTTC. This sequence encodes CASSVGQGAGSGANVLTF.

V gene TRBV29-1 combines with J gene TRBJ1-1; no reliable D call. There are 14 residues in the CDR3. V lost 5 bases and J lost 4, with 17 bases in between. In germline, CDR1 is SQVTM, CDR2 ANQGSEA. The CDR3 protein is CSVRGGFRGTEAFF. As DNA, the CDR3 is TGCAGCGTTCGAGGAGGGTTCCGAGGCACTGAAGCTTTCTTT.

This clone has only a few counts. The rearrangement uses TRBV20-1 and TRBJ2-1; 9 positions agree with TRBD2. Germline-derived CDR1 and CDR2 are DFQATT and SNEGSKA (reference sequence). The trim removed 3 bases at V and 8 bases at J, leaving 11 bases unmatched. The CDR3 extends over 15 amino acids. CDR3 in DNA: TGCAGTGCTAGTTTAGCGGGAGTGGGTAGGGATGAGCAGTTCTTC. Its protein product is CSASLAGVGRDEQFF.

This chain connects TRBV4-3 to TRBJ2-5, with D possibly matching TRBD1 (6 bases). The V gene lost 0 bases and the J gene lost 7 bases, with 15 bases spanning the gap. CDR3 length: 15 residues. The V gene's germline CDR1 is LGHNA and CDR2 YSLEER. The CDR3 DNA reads TGCGCCAGCAGCCAAGACGTGGCCCTGGGGGCGACCCAGTACTTC. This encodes CASSQDVALGATQYF.

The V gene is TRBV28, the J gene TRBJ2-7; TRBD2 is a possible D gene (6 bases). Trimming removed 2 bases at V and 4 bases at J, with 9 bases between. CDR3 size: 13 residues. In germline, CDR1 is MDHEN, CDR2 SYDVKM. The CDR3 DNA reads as TGTGCCAGCAGTTTAACTAGCCGGTACGAGCAGTACTTC. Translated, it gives CASSLTSRYEQYF.

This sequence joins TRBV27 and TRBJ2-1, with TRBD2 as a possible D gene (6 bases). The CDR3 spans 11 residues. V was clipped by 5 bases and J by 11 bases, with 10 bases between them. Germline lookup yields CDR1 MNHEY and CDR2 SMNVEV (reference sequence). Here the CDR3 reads CASSKLAKQFF. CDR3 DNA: TGTGCCAGCAGTAAACTAGCTAAGCAGTTCTTC.

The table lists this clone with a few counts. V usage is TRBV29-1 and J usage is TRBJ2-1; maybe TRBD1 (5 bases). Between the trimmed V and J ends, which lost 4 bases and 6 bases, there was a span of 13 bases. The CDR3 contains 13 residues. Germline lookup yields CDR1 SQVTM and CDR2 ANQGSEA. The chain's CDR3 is CSVAYQGFNEQFF. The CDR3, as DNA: TGCAGCGTTGCTTATCAGGGTTTCAATGAGCAGTTCTTC.

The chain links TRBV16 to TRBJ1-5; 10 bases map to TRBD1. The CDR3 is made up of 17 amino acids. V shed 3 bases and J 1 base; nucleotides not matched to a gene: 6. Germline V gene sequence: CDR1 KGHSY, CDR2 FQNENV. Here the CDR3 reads CASSHPGTGVSNQPQHF. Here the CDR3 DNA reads TGTGCCAGCAGCCACCCCGGGACAGGGGTGAGCAATCAGCCCCAGCATTTT. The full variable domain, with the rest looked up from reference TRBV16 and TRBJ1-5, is GEEVAQTPKHLVRGEGQKAKLYCAPIKGHSYVFWYQQVLKNEFKFLISFQNENVFDETGMPKERFSAKCLPNSPCSLEIQATKLEDSAVYFCASSHPGTGVSNQPQHFGDGTRLSIL.

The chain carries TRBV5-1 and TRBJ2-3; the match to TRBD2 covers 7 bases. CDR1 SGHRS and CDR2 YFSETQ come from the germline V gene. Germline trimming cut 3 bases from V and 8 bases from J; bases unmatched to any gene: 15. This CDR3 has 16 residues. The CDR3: CASSSTPGGSGGTQYF. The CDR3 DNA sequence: TGCGCCAGCAGCTCCACCCCGGGCGGTTCGGGAGGTACGCAGTATTTT.

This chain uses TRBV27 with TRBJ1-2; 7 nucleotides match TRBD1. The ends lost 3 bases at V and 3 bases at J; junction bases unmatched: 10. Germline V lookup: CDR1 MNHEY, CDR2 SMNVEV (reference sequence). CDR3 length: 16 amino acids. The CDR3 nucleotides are TGTGCCAGCAGTTTGAGTGCGCCGACAGGGCACTATGGCTACACCTTC. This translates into CASSLSAPTGHYGYTF.

The CDR3 reads CASSYADRASGGYTF. CDR3 nucleotide sequence: TGTGCCAGCAGTTATGCGGACAGGGCCTCTGGTGGCTACACCTTC. The J gene is TRBJ1-2, the V gene TRBV7-9; TRBD1 agrees at 8 bases. Trimming cost V 6 bases and J 7 bases; bases outside gene matches: 13. CDR3 length: 15 amino acids. From germline, CDR1 is SEHNR and CDR2 FQNEAQ (reference sequence).

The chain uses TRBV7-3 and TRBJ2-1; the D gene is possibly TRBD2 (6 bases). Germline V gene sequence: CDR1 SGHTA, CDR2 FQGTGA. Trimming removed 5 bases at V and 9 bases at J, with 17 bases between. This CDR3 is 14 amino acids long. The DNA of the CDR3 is TGTGCCAGCAGCCTCTCGACTAGGTCTGGTGAGCAGTTCTTC. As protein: CASSLSTRSGEQFF. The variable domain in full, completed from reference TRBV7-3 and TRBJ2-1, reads GAGVSQTPSNKVTEKGKYVELRCDPISGHTALYWYRQSLGQGPEFLIYFQGTGAADDSGLPNDRFFAVRPEGSVSTLKIQRTERGDSAVYLCASSLSTRSGEQFFGPGTRLTVL.